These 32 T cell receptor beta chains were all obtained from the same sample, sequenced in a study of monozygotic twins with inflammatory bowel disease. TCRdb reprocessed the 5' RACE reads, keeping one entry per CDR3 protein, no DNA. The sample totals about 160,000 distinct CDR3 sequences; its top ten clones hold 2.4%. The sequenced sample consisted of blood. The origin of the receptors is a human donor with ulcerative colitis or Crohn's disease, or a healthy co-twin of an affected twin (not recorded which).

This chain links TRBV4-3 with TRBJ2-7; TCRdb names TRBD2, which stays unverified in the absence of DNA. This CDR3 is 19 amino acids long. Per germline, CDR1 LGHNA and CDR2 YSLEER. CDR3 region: CASSQGLAGGLYSSYEQYF.

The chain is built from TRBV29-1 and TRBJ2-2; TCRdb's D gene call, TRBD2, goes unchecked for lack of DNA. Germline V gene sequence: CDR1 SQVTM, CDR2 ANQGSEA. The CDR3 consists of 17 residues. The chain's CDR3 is CSVTLGVGRTYTGELFF.

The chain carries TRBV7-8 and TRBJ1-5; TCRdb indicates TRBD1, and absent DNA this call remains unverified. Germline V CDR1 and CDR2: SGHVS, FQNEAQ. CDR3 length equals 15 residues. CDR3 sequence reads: CASSPGTVSNQPQHF.

CDR3 protein: CASSLTLGGTEAFF. The rearrangement joins TRBV7-9 to TRBJ1-1; TCRdb indicates TRBD1, and absent DNA this call remains unverified. This CDR3 comprises 14 residues. The V gene's germline CDR1 is SEHNR and CDR2 FQNEAQ (reference sequence).

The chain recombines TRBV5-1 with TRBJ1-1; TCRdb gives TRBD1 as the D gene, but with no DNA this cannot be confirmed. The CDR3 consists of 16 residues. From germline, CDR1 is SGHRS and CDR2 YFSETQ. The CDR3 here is CASSARDIDLNTEAFF.

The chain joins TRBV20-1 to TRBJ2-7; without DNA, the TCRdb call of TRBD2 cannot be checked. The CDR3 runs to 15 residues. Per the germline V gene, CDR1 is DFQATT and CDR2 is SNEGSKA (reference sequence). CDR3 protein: CSARAGLAESYEQYF.

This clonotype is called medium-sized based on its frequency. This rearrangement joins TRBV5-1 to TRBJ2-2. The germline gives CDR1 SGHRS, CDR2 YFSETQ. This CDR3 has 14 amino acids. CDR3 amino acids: CASSLGGNTGELFF.

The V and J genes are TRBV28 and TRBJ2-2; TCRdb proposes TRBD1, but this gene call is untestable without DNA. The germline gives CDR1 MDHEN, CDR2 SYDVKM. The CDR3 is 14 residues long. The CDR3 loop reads CASTRTGGSGELFF. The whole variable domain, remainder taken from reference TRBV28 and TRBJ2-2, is DVKVTQSSRYLVKRTGEKVFLECVQDMDHENMFWYRQDPGLGLRLIYFSYDVKMKEKGDIPEGYSVSREKKERFSLILESASTNQTSMYLCASTRTGGSGELFFGEGSRLTVL.

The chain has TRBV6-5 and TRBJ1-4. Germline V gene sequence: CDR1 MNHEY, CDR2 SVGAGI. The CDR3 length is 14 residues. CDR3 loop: CASSYRAFNEKLFF.

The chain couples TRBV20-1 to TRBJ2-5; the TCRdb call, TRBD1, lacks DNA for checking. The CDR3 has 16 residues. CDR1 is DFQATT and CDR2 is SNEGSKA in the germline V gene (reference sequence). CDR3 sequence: CSARRREQGAQETQYF.

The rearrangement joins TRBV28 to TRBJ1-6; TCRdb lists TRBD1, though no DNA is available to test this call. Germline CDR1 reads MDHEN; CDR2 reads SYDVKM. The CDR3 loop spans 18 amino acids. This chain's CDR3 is CASSPPRDGSSYNSPLHF.

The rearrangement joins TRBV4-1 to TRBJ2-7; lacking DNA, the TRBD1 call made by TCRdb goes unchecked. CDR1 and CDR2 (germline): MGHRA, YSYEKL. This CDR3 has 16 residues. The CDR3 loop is CASSQATGTGRMEQYF.

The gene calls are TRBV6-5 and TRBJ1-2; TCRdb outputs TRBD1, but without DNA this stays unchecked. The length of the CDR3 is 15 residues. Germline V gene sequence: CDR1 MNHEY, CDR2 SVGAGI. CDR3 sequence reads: CASSHQSGQFYGYTF.

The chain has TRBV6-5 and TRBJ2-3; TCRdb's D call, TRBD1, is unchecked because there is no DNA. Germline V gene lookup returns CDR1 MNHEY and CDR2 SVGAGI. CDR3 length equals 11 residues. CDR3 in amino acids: CATQWGDTQYF.

The CDR3 protein is CASSEATGGGRNTEAFF. The chain uses TRBV6-1 and TRBJ1-1. The CDR3 extends over 17 amino acids. Germline V CDR1 and CDR2: MNHNS, SASEGT.

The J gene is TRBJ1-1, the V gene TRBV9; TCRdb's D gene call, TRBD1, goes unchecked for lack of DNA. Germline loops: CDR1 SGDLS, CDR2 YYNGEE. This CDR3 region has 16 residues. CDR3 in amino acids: CASSLRATDENTEAFF.

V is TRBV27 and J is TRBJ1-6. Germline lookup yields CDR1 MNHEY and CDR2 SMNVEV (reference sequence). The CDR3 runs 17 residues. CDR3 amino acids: CASSGRQWWRYNSPLHF.

CDR3 loop: CASSYRENSGANVLTF. The rearrangement joins TRBV5-1 to TRBJ2-6; TCRdb designates TRBD1, a call that cannot be tested without DNA. This CDR3 contains 16 residues. The germline CDR1 and CDR2 sequences are SGHRS and YFSETQ. Supplemented by reference TRBV5-1 and TRBJ2-6, the full variable domain reads KAGVTQTPRYLIKTRGQQVTLSCSPISGHRSVSWYQQTPGQGLQFLFEYFSETQRNKGNFPGRFSGRQFSNSRSEMNVSTLELGDSALYLCASSYRENSGANVLTFGAGSRLTVL.

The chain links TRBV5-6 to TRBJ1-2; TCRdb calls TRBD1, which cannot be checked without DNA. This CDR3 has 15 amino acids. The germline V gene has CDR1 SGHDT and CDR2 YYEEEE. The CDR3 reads CASSSRQEIPMGYTF.

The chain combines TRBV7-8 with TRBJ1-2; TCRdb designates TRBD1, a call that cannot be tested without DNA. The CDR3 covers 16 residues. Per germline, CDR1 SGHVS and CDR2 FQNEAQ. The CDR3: CASSIQGTALRGGYTF.

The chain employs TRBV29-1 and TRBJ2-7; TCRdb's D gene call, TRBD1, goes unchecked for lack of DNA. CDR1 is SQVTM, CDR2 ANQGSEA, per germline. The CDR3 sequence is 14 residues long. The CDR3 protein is CSVEAAGKSYEQYF.

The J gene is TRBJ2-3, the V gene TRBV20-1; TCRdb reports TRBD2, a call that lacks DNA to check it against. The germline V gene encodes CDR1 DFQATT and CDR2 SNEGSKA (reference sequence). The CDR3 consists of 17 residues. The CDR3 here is CSARPFGGRPFTDTQYF.

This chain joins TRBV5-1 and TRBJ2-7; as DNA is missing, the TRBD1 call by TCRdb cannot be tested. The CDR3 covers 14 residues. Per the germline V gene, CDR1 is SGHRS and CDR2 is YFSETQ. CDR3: CASSVSGITNEQYF.

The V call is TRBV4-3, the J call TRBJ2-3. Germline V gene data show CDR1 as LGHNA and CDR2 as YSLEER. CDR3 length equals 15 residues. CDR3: CASSQDLGHTDTQYF.

The CDR3 loop is CASSLEGTVRETQYF. The chain combines TRBV12-3 or TRBV12-4 with TRBJ2-5; absent DNA, TCRdb's TRBD1 call cannot be checked. The CDR3 is made up of 15 amino acids.

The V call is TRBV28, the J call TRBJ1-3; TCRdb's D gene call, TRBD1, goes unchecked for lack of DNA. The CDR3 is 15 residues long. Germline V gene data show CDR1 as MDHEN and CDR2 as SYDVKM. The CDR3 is CASSLSGAGGNTIYF.

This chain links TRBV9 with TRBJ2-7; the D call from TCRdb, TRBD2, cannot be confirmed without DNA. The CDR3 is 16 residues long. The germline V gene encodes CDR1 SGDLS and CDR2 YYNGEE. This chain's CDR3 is CASSVEGTSGSYEQYF. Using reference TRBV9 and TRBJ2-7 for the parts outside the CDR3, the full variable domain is DSGVTQTPKHLITATGQRVTLRCSPRSGDLSVYWYQQSLDQGLQFLIQYYNGEERAKGNILERFSAQQFPDLHSELNLSSLELGDSALYFCASSVEGTSGSYEQYFGPGTRLTVT.

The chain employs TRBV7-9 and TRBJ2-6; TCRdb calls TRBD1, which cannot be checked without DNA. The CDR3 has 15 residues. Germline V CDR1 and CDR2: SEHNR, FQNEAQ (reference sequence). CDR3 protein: CASTGEGSGANVLTF.

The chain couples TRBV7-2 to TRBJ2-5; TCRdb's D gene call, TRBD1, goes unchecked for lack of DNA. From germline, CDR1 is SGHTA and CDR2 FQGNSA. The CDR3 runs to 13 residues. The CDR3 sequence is CASSPPPGETQYF.

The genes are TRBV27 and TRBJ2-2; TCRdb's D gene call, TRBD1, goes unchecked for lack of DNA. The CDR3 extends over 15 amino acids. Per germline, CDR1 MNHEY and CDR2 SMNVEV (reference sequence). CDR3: CASSWDGTNTGELFF.

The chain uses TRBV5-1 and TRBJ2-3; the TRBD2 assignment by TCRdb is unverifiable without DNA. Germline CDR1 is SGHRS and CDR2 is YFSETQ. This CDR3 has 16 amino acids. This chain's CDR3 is CASSLGDLADTDTQYF.

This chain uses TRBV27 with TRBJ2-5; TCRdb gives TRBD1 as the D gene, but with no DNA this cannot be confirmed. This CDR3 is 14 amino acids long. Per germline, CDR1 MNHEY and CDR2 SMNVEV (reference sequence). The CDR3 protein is CASKTGGPGKTQYF.